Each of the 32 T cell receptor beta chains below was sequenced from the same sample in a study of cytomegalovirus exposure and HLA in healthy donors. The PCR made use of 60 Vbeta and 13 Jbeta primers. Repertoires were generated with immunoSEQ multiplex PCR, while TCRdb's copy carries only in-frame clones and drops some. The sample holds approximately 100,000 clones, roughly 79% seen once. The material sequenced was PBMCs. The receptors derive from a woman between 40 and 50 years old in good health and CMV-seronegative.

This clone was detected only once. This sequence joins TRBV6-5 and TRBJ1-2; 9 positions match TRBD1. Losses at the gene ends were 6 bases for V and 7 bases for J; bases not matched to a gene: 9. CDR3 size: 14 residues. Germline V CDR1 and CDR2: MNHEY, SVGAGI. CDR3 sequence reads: CASRPSGTGFGYTF. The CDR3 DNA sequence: TGTGCCAGCAGACCGTCCGGGACAGGGTTTGGCTACACCTTC.

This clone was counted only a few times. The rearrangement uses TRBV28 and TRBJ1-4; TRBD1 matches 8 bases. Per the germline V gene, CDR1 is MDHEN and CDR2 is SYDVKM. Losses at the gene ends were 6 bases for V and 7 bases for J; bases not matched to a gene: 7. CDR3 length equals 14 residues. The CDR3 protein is CASSWTGLFEKLFF. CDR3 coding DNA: TGTGCCAGCAGCTGGACAGGGTTGTTTGAAAAACTGTTTTTT. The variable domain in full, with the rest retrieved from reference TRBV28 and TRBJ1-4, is DVKVTQSSRYLVKRTGEKVFLECVQDMDHENMFWYRQDPGLGLRLIYFSYDVKMKEKGDIPEGYSVSREKKERFSLILESASTNQTSMYLCASSWTGLFEKLFFGSGTQLSVL.

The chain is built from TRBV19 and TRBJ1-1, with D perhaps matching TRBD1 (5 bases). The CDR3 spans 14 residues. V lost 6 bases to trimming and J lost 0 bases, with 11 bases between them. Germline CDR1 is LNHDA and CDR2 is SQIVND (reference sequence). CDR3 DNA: TGTGCCAGTAGCCCCGGGGGTCTGAACACTGAAGCTTTCTTT. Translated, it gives CASSPGGLNTEAFF.

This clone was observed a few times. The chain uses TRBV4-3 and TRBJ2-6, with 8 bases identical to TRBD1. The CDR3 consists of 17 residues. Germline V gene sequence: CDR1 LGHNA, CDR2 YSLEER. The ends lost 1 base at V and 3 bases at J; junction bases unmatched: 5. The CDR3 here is CASSQGQGAIGANVLTF. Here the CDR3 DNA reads TGCGCCAGCAGCCAAGGGCAGGGGGCGATTGGGGCCAACGTCCTGACTTTC.

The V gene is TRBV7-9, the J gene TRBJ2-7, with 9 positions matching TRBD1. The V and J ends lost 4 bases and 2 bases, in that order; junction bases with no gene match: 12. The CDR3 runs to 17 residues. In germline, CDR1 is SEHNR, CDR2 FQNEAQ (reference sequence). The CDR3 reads CASSSVLGDRVPYEQYF. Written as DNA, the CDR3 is TGTGCCAGCAGCTCTGTCCTCGGGGACAGGGTCCCCTACGAGCAGTACTTC.

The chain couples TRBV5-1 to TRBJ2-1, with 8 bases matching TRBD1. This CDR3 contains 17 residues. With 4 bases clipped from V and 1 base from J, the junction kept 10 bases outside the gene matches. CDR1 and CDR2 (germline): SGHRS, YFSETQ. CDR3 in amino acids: CASSPATGAKSYNEQFF. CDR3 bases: TGCGCCAGCAGCCCGGCGACAGGGGCTAAATCCTACAATGAGCAGTTCTTC.

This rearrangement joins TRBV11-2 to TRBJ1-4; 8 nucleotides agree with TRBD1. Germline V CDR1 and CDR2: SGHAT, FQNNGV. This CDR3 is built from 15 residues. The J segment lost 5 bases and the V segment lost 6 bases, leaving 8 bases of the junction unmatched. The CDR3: CASSLSGGANEKLFF. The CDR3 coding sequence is TGTGCCAGCAGTCTATCAGGGGGCGCGAATGAAAAACTGTTTTTT. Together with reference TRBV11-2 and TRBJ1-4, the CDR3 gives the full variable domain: EAGVAQSPRYKIIEKRQSVAFWCNPISGHATLYWYQQILGQGPKLLIQFQNNGVVDDSQLPKDRFSAERLKGVDSTLKIQPAKLEDSAVYLCASSLSGGANEKLFFGSGTQLSVL.

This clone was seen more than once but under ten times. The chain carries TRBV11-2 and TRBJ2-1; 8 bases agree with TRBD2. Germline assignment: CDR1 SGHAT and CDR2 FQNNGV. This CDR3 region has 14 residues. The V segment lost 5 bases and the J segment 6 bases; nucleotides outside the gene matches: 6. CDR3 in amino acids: CASSPSGGLNEQFF. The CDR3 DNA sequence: TGTGCCAGCAGCCCGTCGGGAGGGCTCAATGAGCAGTTCTTC.

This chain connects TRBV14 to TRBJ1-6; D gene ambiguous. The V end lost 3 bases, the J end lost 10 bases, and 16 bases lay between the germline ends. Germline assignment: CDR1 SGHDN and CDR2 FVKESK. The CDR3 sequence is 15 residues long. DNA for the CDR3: TGTGCCAGCAGCCAGGTGGTCTGGGCGCGATCACCCCTCCACTTT. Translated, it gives CASSQVVWARSPLHF. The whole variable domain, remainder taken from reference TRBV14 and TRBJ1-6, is EAGVTQFPSHSVIEKGQTVTLRCDPISGHDNLYWYRRVMGKEIKFLLHFVKESKQDESGMPNNRFLAERTGGTYSTLKVQPAELEDSGVYFCASSQVVWARSPLHFGNGTRLTVT.

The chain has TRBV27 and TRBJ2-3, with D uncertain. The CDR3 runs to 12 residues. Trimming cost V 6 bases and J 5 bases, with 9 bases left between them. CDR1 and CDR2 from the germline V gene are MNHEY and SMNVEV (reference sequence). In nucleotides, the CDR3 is TGTGCCAGCAGCTCACGACAAGATACGCAGTATTTT. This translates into CASSSRQDTQYF.

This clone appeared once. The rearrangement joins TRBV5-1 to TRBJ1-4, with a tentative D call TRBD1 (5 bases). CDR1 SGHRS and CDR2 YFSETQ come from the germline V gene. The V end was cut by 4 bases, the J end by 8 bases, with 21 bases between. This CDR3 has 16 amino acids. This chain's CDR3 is CASSPEGPKKGEKLFF. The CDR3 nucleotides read TGCGCCAGCAGCCCGGAGGGACCCAAGAAAGGGGAAAAACTGTTTTTT.

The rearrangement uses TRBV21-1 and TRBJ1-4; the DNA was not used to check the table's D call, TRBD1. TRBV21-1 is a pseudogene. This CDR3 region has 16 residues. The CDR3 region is CASSNHPGQGGEKLFF. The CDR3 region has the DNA TGTGCCAGCAGCAATCACCCGGGCCAGGGGGGCGAAAAACTGTTTTTT.

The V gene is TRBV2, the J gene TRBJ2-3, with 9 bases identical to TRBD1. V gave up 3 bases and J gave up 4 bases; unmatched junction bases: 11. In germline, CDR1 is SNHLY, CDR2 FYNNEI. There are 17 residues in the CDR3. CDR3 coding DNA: TGTGCCAGCAGTGACAGTCCGGGACAGGGTGTAGCAGATACGCAGTATTTT. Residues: CASSDSPGQGVADTQYF.

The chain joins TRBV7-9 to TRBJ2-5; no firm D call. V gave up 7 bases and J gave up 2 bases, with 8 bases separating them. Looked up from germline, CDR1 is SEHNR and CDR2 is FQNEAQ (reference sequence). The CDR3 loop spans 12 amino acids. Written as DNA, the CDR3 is TGTGCCAGCATTGGGCAGCAAGAGACCCAGTACTTC. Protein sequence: CASIGQQETQYF. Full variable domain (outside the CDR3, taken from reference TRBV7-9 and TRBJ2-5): DTGVSQNPRHKITKRGQNVTFRCDPISEHNRLYWYRQTLGQGPEFLTYFQNEAQLEKSRLLSDRFSAERPKGSFSTLEIQRTEQGDSAMYLCASIGQQETQYFGPGTRLLVL.

CDR3 sequence reads: CASSPGQLATNEKLFF. CDR3 DNA: TGCGCCAGCAGCCCCGGACAGCTTGCAACTAATGAAAAACTGTTTTTT. The rearrangement uses TRBV5-1 and TRBJ1-4; D may be TRBD1 (6 bases). Germline V gives CDR1 SGHRS, CDR2 YFSETQ. The V and J ends lost 4 bases and 0 bases respectively, with 13 bases between them. There are 16 residues in the CDR3. Full variable domain (remainder filled in from reference TRBV5-1 and TRBJ1-4): KAGVTQTPRYLIKTRGQQVTLSCSPISGHRSVSWYQQTPGQGLQFLFEYFSETQRNKGNFPGRFSGRQFSNSRSEMNVSTLELGDSALYLCASSPGQLATNEKLFFGSGTQLSVL.

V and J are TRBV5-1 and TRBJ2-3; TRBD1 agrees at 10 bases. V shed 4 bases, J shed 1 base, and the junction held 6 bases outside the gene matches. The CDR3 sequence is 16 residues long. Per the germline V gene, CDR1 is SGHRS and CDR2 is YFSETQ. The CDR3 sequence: CASSTSGTGGTDTQYF. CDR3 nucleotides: TGCGCCAGCAGCACGTCCGGGACAGGGGGCACAGATACGCAGTATTTT.

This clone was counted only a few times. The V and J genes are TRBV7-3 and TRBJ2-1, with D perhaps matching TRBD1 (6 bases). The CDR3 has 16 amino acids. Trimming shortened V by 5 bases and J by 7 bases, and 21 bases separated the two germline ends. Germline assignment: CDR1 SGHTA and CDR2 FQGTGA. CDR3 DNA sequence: TGTGCCAGCAGCGAGGACAGTACATCCCTCTGGAATGAGCAGTTCTTC. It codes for CASSEDSTSLWNEQFF.

CDR3 loop: CASSFGGGFFEAFF. The CDR3 bases are TGCGCCAGCAGCTTCGGGGGAGGTTTTTTTGAAGCTTTCTTT. The chain combines TRBV5-1 with TRBJ1-1; the D gene is possibly TRBD1 (5 bases). There are 14 residues in the CDR3. V was shortened by 2 bases and J by 7 bases, with 15 bases between the two germline ends. Per germline, CDR1 SGHRS and CDR2 YFSETQ. Full variable domain (outside the CDR3, taken from reference TRBV5-1 and TRBJ1-1): KAGVTQTPRYLIKTRGQQVTLSCSPISGHRSVSWYQQTPGQGLQFLFEYFSETQRNKGNFPGRFSGRQFSNSRSEMNVSTLELGDSALYLCASSFGGGFFEAFFGQGTRLTVV.

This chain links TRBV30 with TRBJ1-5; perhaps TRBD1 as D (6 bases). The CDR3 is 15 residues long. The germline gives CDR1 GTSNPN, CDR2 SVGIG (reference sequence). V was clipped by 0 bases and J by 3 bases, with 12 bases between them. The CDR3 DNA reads TGTGCCTGGAGTGTACTTTCAGGGGTCAATCAGCCCCAGCATTTT. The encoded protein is CAWSVLSGVNQPQHF.

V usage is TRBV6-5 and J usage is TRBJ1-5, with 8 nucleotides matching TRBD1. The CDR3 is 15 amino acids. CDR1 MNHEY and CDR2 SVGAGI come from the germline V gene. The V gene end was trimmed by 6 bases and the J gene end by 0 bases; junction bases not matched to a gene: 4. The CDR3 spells CASSRDRNSNQPQHF. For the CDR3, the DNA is TGTGCCAGCAGCCGGGACAGGAATAGCAATCAGCCCCAGCATTTT.

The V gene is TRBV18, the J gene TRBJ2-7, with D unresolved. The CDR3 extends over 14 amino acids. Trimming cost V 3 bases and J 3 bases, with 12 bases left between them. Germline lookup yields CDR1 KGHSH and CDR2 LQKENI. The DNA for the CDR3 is TGTGCCAGCTCACCGGGTCAGGATATCTACGAGCAGTACTTC. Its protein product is CASSPGQDIYEQYF.

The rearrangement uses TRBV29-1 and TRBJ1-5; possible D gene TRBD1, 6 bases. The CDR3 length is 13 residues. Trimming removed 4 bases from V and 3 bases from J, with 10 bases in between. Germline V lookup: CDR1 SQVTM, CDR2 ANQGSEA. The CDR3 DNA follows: TGCAGCGTTGTTACAGGGACCAATCAGCCCCAGCATTTT. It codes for CSVVTGTNQPQHF.

DNA for the CDR3: TGTGCCAGCAGCCAGGGGACAGGAGGGGAGACCCAGTACTTC. Its protein product is CASSQGTGGETQYF. This chain connects TRBV4-2 to TRBJ2-5, with 8 bases matching TRBD1. Germline V gives CDR1 LGHNA, CDR2 YNFKEQ. The CDR3 runs to 14 residues. Trimming removed 3 bases from V and 5 bases from J; junction bases left unmatched: 5.

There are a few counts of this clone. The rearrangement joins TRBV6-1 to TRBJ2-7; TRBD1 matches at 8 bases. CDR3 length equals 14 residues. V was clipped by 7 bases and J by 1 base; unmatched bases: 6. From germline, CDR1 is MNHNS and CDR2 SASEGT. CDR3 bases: TGTGCCAGCACTGAGAGACAGGGGTCCTACGAGCAGTACTTC. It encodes CASTERQGSYEQYF.

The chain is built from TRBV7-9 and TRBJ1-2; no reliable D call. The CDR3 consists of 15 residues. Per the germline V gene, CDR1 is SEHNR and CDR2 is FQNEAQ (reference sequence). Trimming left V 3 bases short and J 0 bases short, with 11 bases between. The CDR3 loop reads CASSLRLTTNYGYTF. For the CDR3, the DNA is TGTGCCAGCAGCTTGCGTCTCACCACTAACTATGGCTACACCTTC.

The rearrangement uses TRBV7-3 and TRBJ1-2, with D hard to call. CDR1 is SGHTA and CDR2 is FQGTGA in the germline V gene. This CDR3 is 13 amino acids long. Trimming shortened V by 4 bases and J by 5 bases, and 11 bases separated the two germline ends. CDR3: CASSSAGNYGYTF. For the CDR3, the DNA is TGTGCCAGCAGCTCCGCGGGGAATTATGGCTACACCTTC.

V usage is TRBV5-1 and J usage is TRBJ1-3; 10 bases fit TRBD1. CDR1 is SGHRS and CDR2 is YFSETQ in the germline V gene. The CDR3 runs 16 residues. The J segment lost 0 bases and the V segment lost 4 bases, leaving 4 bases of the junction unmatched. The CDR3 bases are TGCGCCAGCAGCGACAGGACAGGGGGCTCTGGAAACACCATATATTTT. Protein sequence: CASSDRTGGSGNTIYF.

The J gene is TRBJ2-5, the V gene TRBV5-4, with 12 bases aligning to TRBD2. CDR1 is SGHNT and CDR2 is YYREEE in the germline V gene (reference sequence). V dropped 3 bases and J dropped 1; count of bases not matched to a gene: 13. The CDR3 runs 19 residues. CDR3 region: CASSSPGFGLAGSQETQYF. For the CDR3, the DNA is TGTGCCAGCAGCTCCCCGGGGTTTGGACTAGCGGGGAGCCAAGAGACCCAGTACTTC. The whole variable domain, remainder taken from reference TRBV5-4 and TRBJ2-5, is ETGVTQSPTHLIKTRGQQVTLRCSSQSGHNTVSWYQQALGQGPQFIFQYYREEENGRGNFPPRFSGLQFPNYSSELNVNALELDDSALYLCASSSPGFGLAGSQETQYFGPGTRLLVL.

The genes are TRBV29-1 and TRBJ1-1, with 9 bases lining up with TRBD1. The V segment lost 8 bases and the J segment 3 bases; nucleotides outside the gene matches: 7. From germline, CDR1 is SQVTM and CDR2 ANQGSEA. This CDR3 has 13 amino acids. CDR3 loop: CSTSTGGDTEAFF. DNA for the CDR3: TGCAGCACCTCGACAGGGGGGGACACTGAAGCTTTCTTT.

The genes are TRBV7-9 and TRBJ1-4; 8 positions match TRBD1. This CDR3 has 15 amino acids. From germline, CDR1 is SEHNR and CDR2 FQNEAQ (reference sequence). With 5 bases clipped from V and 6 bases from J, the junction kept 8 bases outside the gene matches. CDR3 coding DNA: TGTGCCAGCAGCCCTCCGGGACAGGCTTATGAAAAACTGTTTTTT. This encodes CASSPPGQAYEKLFF.

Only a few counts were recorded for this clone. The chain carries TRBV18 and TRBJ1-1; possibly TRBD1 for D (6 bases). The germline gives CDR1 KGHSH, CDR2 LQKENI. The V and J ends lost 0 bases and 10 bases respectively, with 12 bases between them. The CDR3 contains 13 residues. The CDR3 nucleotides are TGTGCCAGCTCACCACCCGATACAGGGCCAGCTTTCTTT. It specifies CASSPPDTGPAFF.

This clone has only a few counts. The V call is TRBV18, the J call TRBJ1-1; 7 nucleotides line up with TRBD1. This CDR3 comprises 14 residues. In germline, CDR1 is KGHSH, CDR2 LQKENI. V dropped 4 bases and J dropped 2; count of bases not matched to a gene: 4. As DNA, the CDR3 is TGTGCCAGCTCACTTGGGACAGCAAACACTGAAGCTTTCTTT. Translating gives CASSLGTANTEAFF.